This TCR beta chain was sequenced for a study of T cells in Graves' hyperthyroidism and ophthalmopathy. As for this clonotype: The junction differs from germline at one of its ends, possibly a read error.

Uncontrolled infections, other autoimmune diseases, pregnancy or lactation led to exclusion of patients. Based on clinical symptoms, serum thyroxine and TRAb, thyroid ultrasound and orbital computed tomography, diagnoses were reached. TCR beta CDR3 region amplification was performed from RNA transcripts. HTBI primers drove first-round RT-PCR of the TCR CDR3. TCRdb passed the multiplex PCR reads through MiXCR, listing each CDR3 protein once. This table has 450,000 to 700,000 distinct CDR3 sequences, around 45% appearing once. The CDR3 contains 14 residues. The germline V gene has CDR1 SQVTM and CDR2 ANQGSEA.

The source material was peripheral blood or thyroid tissue (not recorded which). The receptor comes from a woman between 18 and 30 years old with Graves' hyperthyroidism. This chain uses TRBV29-1 with TRBJ1-4; D is unclear. CDR3 in DNA: TGCAGCGTTGTCCTTTCTGCAACTAATGAAAAACTGGTTTTT. This gives the protein CSVVLSATNEKLVF.